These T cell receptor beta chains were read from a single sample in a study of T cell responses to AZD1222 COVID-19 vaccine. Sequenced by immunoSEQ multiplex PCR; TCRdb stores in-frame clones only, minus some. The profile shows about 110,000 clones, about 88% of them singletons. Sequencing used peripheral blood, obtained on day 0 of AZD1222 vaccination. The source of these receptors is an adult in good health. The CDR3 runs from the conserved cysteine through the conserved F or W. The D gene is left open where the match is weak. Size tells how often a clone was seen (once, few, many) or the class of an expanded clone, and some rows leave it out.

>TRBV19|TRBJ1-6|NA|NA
TGTGCCAGTAGTATGGGATGGTCACCCCTCCACTTT
CASSMGWSPLHF
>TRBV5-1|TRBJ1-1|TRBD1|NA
TGCGCCAGCAGCCTGGCGACAGGCAGGGGGACTGAAGCTTTCTTT
CASSLATGRGTEAFF
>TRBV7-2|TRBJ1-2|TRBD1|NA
TGTGCCAGCCGCCGGGACAGGATAACGAACTATGGCTACACCTTC
CASRRDRITNYGYTF
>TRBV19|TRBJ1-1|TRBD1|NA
TGTGCCAGTAGTATCGGCAGGGGGGACGCTGAAGCTTTCTTT
CASSIGRGDAEAFF
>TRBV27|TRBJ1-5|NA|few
TGTGCCAGCAGTTCCTTTAGCAATCAGCCCCAGCATTTT
CASSSFSNQPQHF
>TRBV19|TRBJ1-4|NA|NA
TGTGCCAGTAGTAGAGAAGGACTAAGGGCGGTTGAAAAACTGTTTTTT
CASSREGLRAVEKLFF
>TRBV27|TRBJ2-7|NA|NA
TGTGCCAGCAGTTGGGGCAGCTCCTACGAGCAGTACTTC
CASSWGSSYEQYF
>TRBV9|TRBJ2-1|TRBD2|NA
TGTGCCAGCAGCTCTAGCGGGAGGGCCTGGTCCTACAATGAGCAGTTCTTC
CASSSSGRAWSYNEQFF
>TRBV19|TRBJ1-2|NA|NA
TGTGCCAGTAGTGATCCGGGGGGAGAGAACTATGGCTACACCTTC
CASSDPGGENYGYTF
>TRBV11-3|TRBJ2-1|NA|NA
TGTGCCAGCAGCTTAGTTTTAGCGGACAGCGAGCAGTTCTTC
CASSLVLADSEQFF
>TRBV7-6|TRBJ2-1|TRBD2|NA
TGTGCCAGCAGCCTCGGGACTAGCTCCTACAATGAGCAGTTCTTC
CASSLGTSSYNEQFF
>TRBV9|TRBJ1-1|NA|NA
TGTGCCAGCAGCGTAGGTCCGAACACTGAAGCTTTCTTT
CASSVGPNTEAFF
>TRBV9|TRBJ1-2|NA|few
TGTGCCAGCAGCAAAGAGGGGGGGAACAGGCGAAACTATGGCTACACCTTC
CASSKEGGNRRNYGYTF